The 32 T cell receptor beta chains reported below all come from one sample, sequenced in a study of blood T cell repertoires in COVID-19. The table came from immunoSEQ multiplex PCR; TCRdb's copy has only in-frame clones and leaves some out. The sample yields around 60,000 clones, 84% seen once. The sequenced sample consisted of peripheral blood. The origin of the receptors is a man aged 55 to 69 with COVID-19, enrolled during active disease.

This sequence joins TRBV5-1 and TRBJ1-1; weak D call: TRBD1 (6 bases). Germline loops: CDR1 SGHRS, CDR2 YFSETQ. The V end lost 2 bases, the J end lost 4 bases, and 18 bases lay between the germline ends. The CDR3 contains 16 residues. CDR3 amino acids: CASSFSPQGGGTEAFF. The CDR3 region has the DNA TGCGCCAGCAGCTTTTCGCCACAGGGTGGGGGCACTGAAGCTTTCTTT.

J is TRBJ1-3 and V is TRBV4-2, with TRBD1 as a possible D gene (6 bases). Germline V gene lookup returns CDR1 LGHNA and CDR2 YNFKEQ. V gave up 5 bases and J gave up 0 bases, with 14 bases separating them. The CDR3 is 16 residues long. CDR3 DNA: TGTGCCAGCAGCGAAACCGCGGACAGCTCTGGAAACACCATATATTTT. Residues: CASSETADSSGNTIYF.

The chain carries TRBV19 and TRBJ2-7; a weak D match, TRBD2 (5 bases). Looked up from germline, CDR1 is LNHDA and CDR2 is SQIVND (reference sequence). The V end was cut by 5 bases, the J end by 7 bases, with 18 bases between. The CDR3 totals 14 residues. The CDR3 sequence is CASSEGRLVREQYF. Here the CDR3 DNA reads TGTGCCAGTAGTGAGGGTAGGTTGGTGCGGGAGCAGTACTTC.

V usage is TRBV28 and J usage is TRBJ1-4; perhaps TRBD1 as D (6 bases). The germline CDR1 and CDR2 sequences are MDHEN and SYDVKM. The CDR3 sequence is 15 residues long. V was cut by 2 bases and J by 0 bases, with 7 bases left in between. The CDR3 region has the DNA TGTGCCAGCAGTTTACGGACAGCAACTAATGAAAAACTGTTTTTT. Translation gives CASSLRTATNEKLFF.

V gene TRBV18 combines with J gene TRBJ2-5; no definite D call. Deletions cut 6 bases from V and 1 base from J, with 18 bases between. This CDR3 region has 16 residues. Germline V lookup: CDR1 KGHSH, CDR2 LQKENI. As DNA, the CDR3 is TGTGCCAGCTCCCTAAACCACGGAGTCCCCCAAGAGACCCAGTACTTC. This sequence encodes CASSLNHGVPQETQYF.

This clone was seen just once. The chain carries TRBV30 and TRBJ1-2; 9 bases line up with TRBD1. Germline V gene data show CDR1 as GTSNPN and CDR2 as SVGIG (reference sequence). The trim removed 2 bases at V and 7 bases at J, leaving 11 bases unmatched. The CDR3 covers 15 residues. The CDR3, as DNA: TGTGCCTGGAGTCTCTTCCTGGGACAGGGTTTTGGCTACACCTTC. It is translated as CAWSLFLGQGFGYTF.

This clone has a handful of counts. The chain is built from TRBV19 and TRBJ2-5; 8 positions agree with TRBD1. The CDR3 is 16 residues long. Germline CDR1 reads LNHDA; CDR2 reads SQIVND (reference sequence). V lost 5 bases, J lost 4 bases, and 12 bases stayed unmatched. The CDR3 spells CASSLWTGRPGETQYF. CDR3 nucleotides: TGTGCCAGTAGTCTATGGACAGGGAGGCCGGGAGAGACCCAGTACTTC. Full variable domain (remainder filled in from reference TRBV19 and TRBJ2-5): DGGITQSPKYLFRKEGQNVTLSCEQNLNHDAMYWYRQDPGQGLRLIYYSQIVNDFQKGDIAEGYSVSREKKESFPLTVTSAQKNPTAFYLCASSLWTGRPGETQYFGPGTRLLVL.

V usage is TRBV19 and J usage is TRBJ1-5; 8 nucleotides align to TRBD1. Germline V gives CDR1 LNHDA, CDR2 SQIVND (reference sequence). This CDR3 has 16 amino acids. V was clipped by 3 bases and J by 2 bases; unmatched bases: 6. CDR3 in amino acids: CASSIAGQDGNQPQHF. The CDR3 DNA is TGTGCCAGTAGTATCGCGGGACAGGACGGCAATCAGCCCCAGCATTTT.

The CDR3 reads CAITSDRDYEQYF. CDR3 nucleotide sequence: TGTGCCATCACCTCAGACAGGGATTACGAGCAGTACTTC. The rearrangement links TRBV10-3 to TRBJ2-7; 7 bases align to TRBD1. In germline, CDR1 is ENHRY, CDR2 SYGVKD. The CDR3 length is 13 residues. V lost 7 bases and J lost 4; bases outside the gene matches: 7.

V gene TRBV28 combines with J gene TRBJ2-1, with TRBD2 matching over 12 bases. This CDR3 has 15 residues. V shed 5 bases, J shed 7 bases, and the junction held 6 bases outside the gene matches. The V gene's germline CDR1 is MDHEN and CDR2 SYDVKM. DNA of the CDR3: TGTGCCAGCAGTCCCCTAGCGGGGGGGTTTAATGAGCAGTTCTTC. This encodes CASSPLAGGFNEQFF. Filled out from reference TRBV28 and TRBJ2-1, the complete variable domain reads DVKVTQSSRYLVKRTGEKVFLECVQDMDHENMFWYRQDPGLGLRLIYFSYDVKMKEKGDIPEGYSVSREKKERFSLILESASTNQTSMYLCASSPLAGGFNEQFFGPGTRLTVL.

V is TRBV6-5 and J is TRBJ2-2; D unresolved. With 0 bases removed from V and 3 bases from J, the gap between germline ends came to 11 bases. The V gene's germline CDR1 is MNHEY and CDR2 SVGAGI. The CDR3 contains 16 residues. The CDR3 nucleotides read TGTGCCAGCAGTTACTCGAGTGAACCACACACCGGGGAGCTGTTTTTT. Protein: CASSYSSEPHTGELFF.

The gene calls are TRBV6-5 and TRBJ1-4; TRBD1 might be the D (6 bases). The CDR3 spans 13 residues. CDR1 is MNHEY and CDR2 is SVGAGI in the germline V gene. Trimming pared 9 bases from V and 2 bases from J, leaving 10 bases between. CDR3 amino acids: CARRGGTNEKLFF. The CDR3 DNA follows: TGTGCCAGAAGGGGGGGGACTAATGAAAAACTGTTTTTT.

This chain links TRBV5-5 with TRBJ2-5; D is uncertain. Germline V gives CDR1 SGHKS, CDR2 YYEKEE (reference sequence). This CDR3 has 15 amino acids. Trimming pared 2 bases from V and 4 bases from J, leaving 15 bases between. Written as DNA, the CDR3 is TGTGCCAGCAGCTTAGCCCCCCGGAGTTCAGAGACCCAGTACTTC. This codes for CASSLAPRSSETQYF.

The chain has TRBV29-1 and TRBJ2-1, with TRBD1 identical over 9 bases. Germline assignment: CDR1 SQVTM and CDR2 ANQGSEA. This CDR3 has 13 amino acids. Trimming at V came to 7 bases and at J to 5 bases, leaving 6 bases not matched to a gene. CDR3 DNA: TGCAGCGCGGAGGGACAGGGAGACAATGAGCAGTTCTTC. Its protein is CSAEGQGDNEQFF.

This chain uses TRBV5-4 with TRBJ2-1; 12 nucleotides match TRBD2. The germline CDR1 and CDR2 sequences are SGHNT and YYREEE (reference sequence). The trim removed 1 base at V and 8 bases at J, leaving 7 bases unmatched. The CDR3 is 16 residues long. As DNA, the CDR3 is TGTGCCAGCAGCTTGTTTCTAGCGGGGGGGCAGGATGAGCAGTTCTTC. This encodes CASSLFLAGGQDEQFF.

To note about this clone: The same CDR3 is also encoded by other DNA sequences in this sample. CDR3 nucleotides: TGTGCCAGTAGACGGGGTGGGCTAGCGGGGGGGAACACCGGGGAGCTGTTTTTT. It translates to CASRRGGLAGGNTGELFF. This chain joins TRBV19 and TRBJ2-2; 11 positions agree with TRBD2. V trimming: 6 bases; J trimming: 1 base; junction bases outside the gene matches: 10. Germline V gene lookup returns CDR1 LNHDA and CDR2 SQIVND (reference sequence). This CDR3 spans 18 amino acids.

The CDR3 DNA sequence: TGTGCCAGCAGCCCCTCACCTTTGGGCTCTGAAGCTTTCTTT. Encoded protein: CASSPSPLGSEAFF. The chain joins TRBV3-1 (or the pseudogene TRBV3-2) to TRBJ1-1; D unresolved. Germline values: CDR1 LGHDT, CDR2 YNNKEL (reference sequence). The V end lost 4 bases, the J end lost 6 bases, and 15 bases lay between the germline ends. The CDR3 is made up of 14 amino acids.

The chain recombines TRBV19 with TRBJ2-7; TRBD1 aligns across 7 bases. Germline-derived CDR1 and CDR2 are LNHDA and SQIVND (reference sequence). V gave up 4 bases and J gave up 1 base; unmatched junction bases: 7. The CDR3 extends over 15 amino acids. The CDR3 coding sequence is TGTGCCAGTAGTACCGCCGGGACAGTTTCCTACGAGCAGTACTTC. Protein sequence: CASSTAGTVSYEQYF.

This chain uses TRBV30 with TRBJ2-7; 7 bases fit TRBD2. The V gene's germline CDR1 is GTSNPN and CDR2 SVGIG (reference sequence). With V trimmed by 4 bases and J by 3 bases, 6 bases remained unmatched. The CDR3 runs to 13 residues. The CDR3 sequence: CAWNDGGSYEQYF. CDR3 in DNA: TGTGCCTGGAACGACGGGGGGAGCTACGAGCAGTACTTC.

V and J are TRBV25-1 and TRBJ2-3, with 10 bases aligning to TRBD2. Looked up from germline, CDR1 is MGHDK and CDR2 is SYGVNS. The J segment lost 1 base and the V segment lost 3 bases, leaving 7 bases of the junction unmatched. The CDR3 length is 17 residues. CDR3 amino acids: CASSDPKGLAGTDTQYF. Here the CDR3 DNA reads TGTGCCAGCAGTGACCCCAAAGGACTAGCGGGCACAGATACGCAGTATTTT.

The V gene is TRBV2, the J gene TRBJ2-3; 9 bases align to TRBD2. Looked up from germline, CDR1 is SNHLY and CDR2 is FYNNEI. V gave up 7 bases and J gave up 4 bases; unmatched junction bases: 3. The CDR3 consists of 13 residues. CDR3 sequence reads: CASNKREADTQYF. DNA for the CDR3: TGTGCCAGCAACAAGCGGGAGGCAGATACGCAGTATTTT.

The chain has TRBV7-9 and TRBJ2-7; 9 bases agree with TRBD2. The trim removed 0 bases at V and 7 bases at J, leaving 7 bases unmatched. CDR1 and CDR2 (germline): SEHNR, FQNEAQ (reference sequence). CDR3 length: 15 amino acids. CDR3 DNA sequence: TGTGCCAGCAGCTTAGCTAGCGGGGGCTCCGGAGAGCAGTACTTC. Its protein is CASSLASGGSGEQYF.

This clone has more than one count but fewer than ten. This chain links TRBV7-7 with TRBJ2-6; D is uncertain. In germline, CDR1 is SSHAT, CDR2 FNYEAQ (reference sequence). The V gene lost 5 bases and the J gene lost 3 bases, with 11 bases spanning the gap. The CDR3 loop spans 15 amino acids. CDR3 protein: CASSPAFGGANVLTF. CDR3 nucleotides: TGTGCCAGCAGCCCTGCGTTTGGTGGGGCCAACGTCCTGACTTTC.

This clone appeared a single time. The chain joins TRBV15 to TRBJ2-2; D possibly corresponds to TRBD1 (7 bases). V lost 1 base and J lost 3, with 15 bases in between. This CDR3 spans 17 amino acids. CDR1 and CDR2 (germline): LNHNV, YYDKDF (reference sequence). The CDR3 coding sequence is TGTGCCACCAGCAGAGGGCAGGGGGGATTCTACACCGGGGAGCTGTTTTTT. Translation: CATSRGQGGFYTGELFF. Complete variable domain (other parts from reference TRBV15 and TRBJ2-2): DAMVIQNPRYQVTQFGKPVTLSCSQTLNHNVMYWYQQKSSQAPKLLFHYYDKDFNNEADTPDNFQSRRPNTSFCFLDIRSPGLGDTAMYLCATSRGQGGFYTGELFFGEGSRLTVL.

The chain has TRBV15 and TRBJ1-2; 9 nucleotides agree with TRBD1. V lost 0 bases and J lost 8; bases outside the gene matches: 7. The CDR3 consists of 15 residues. Germline V lookup: CDR1 LNHNV, CDR2 YYDKDF (reference sequence). The CDR3 sequence: CATSRDGQGLEGYTF. CDR3 in DNA: TGTGCCACCAGCAGAGATGGACAGGGGTTGGAGGGCTACACCTTC.

The chain joins TRBV5-1 to TRBJ1-1, with unresolved D. Germline V CDR1 and CDR2: SGHRS, YFSETQ. The length of the CDR3 is 14 residues. Trimming took off 4 bases at V and 5 bases at J, with 15 bases between the two ends. CDR3 sequence reads: CASSIQGGRTEAFF. The CDR3 bases are TGCGCCAGCAGCATACAAGGCGGGAGGACTGAAGCTTTCTTT.

V and J are TRBV2 and TRBJ1-1; 9 bases are a match to TRBD1. Trimming at V came to 7 bases and at J to 1 base, leaving 1 base not matched to a gene. CDR1 is SNHLY, CDR2 FYNNEI, per germline. The CDR3 runs to 13 residues. The CDR3 bases are TGTGCCAGCACGGGACAGGGGAACACTGAAGCTTTCTTT. Amino acid sequence: CASTGQGNTEAFF.

The gene calls are TRBV7-9 and TRBJ2-1; 9 positions agree with TRBD2. Germline values: CDR1 SEHNR, CDR2 FQNEAQ (reference sequence). J lost 5 bases, V lost 1 base, and 0 bases had no gene match. The CDR3 contains 14 residues. The CDR3 reads CASSLGTSDNEQFF. The CDR3 DNA follows: TGTGCCAGCAGCTTAGGGACTAGCGACAATGAGCAGTTCTTC.

This clone was counted once. The chain recombines TRBV21-1 with TRBJ1-2. TRBV21-1 is given as a pseudogene. The CDR3 consists of 14 residues. DNA of the CDR3: TGTGCCAGCAGGGACTCACATTCCAACTATGGCTACACCTTC. Residues: CASRDSHSNYGYTF.

In this sample, this clone turned up a few times. The V and J genes are TRBV6-4 and TRBJ1-2; 8 positions match TRBD1. The CDR3 loop spans 13 amino acids. V shed 7 bases, J shed 4 bases, and the junction held 5 bases outside the gene matches. Germline CDR1 and CDR2: MRHNA and SNTAGT. The CDR3, as DNA: TGTGCCAGCAACCCAGGGGGCGGCTATGGCTACACCTTC. Translated: CASNPGGGYGYTF.

The V call is TRBV5-1, the J call TRBJ2-1; TRBD1 matches 7 bases. Germline CDR1 is SGHRS and CDR2 is YFSETQ. The ends lost 2 bases at V and 9 bases at J; junction bases unmatched: 5. The CDR3 is 13 residues long. Written as DNA, the CDR3 is TGCGCCAGCAGCTTTACAGGGGTGACTGAGCAGTTCTTC. Translated: CASSFTGVTEQFF.

The J gene is TRBJ1-5, the V gene TRBV28, with 8 positions matching TRBD1. Germline CDR1 and CDR2: MDHEN and SYDVKM. V shed 6 bases and J 2 bases; nucleotides not matched to a gene: 6. The length of the CDR3 is 15 residues. CDR3 nucleotides: TGTGCCAGCAGAGCAGGGGGCGCGGGCAATCAGCCCCAGCATTTT. Protein: CASRAGGAGNQPQHF. Full variable domain (missing parts from reference TRBV28 and TRBJ1-5): DVKVTQSSRYLVKRTGEKVFLECVQDMDHENMFWYRQDPGLGLRLIYFSYDVKMKEKGDIPEGYSVSREKKERFSLILESASTNQTSMYLCASRAGGAGNQPQHFGDGTRLSIL.